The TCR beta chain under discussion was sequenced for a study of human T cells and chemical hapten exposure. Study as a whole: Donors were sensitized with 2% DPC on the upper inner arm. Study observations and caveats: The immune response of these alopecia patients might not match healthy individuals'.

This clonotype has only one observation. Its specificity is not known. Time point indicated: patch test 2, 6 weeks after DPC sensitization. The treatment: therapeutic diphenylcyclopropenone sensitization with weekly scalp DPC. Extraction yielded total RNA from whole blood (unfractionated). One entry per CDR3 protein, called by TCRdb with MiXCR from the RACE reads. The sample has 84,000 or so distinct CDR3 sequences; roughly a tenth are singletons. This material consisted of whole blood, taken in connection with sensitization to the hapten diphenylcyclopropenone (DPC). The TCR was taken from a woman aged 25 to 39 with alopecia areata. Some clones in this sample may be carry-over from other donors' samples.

The CDR3 region is CSVEDDVATGEAFF. CDR3 nucleotides: TGCAGCGTTGAAGATGATGTGGCGACAGGGGAAGCTTTCTTT. This chain uses TRBV29-1 with TRBJ1-1; 7 bases are a match to TRBD1. CDR1 is SQVTM and CDR2 is ANQGSEA in the germline V gene. After removal of 0 bases from V and 8 bases from J, the junction contained 9 bases not matched to a gene. There are 14 residues in the CDR3.